Below are 32 T cell receptor beta chains sequenced from a single sample in a study of cytomegalovirus exposure and HLA in healthy donors. Using immunoSEQ multiplex PCR, the repertoire was profiled, and TCRdb retains in-frame clones only, with some absent. The profile shows over 200,000 clones, nearly 90% of them singletons. Input material: PBMCs. The receptors stem from a woman between 18 and 29 years old in good health and CMV-seronegative.

CDR3 region: CASSLLVISGGPPTDTQYF. The CDR3 nucleotides are TGCGCCAGCAGCTTGTTGGTCATTAGCGGGGGGCCTCCCACAGATACGCAGTATTTT. V usage is TRBV5-1 and J usage is TRBJ2-3, with TRBD2 matching 10 bases. The CDR3 is 19 amino acids. V shed 1 base and J 2 bases; nucleotides not matched to a gene: 13. Germline values: CDR1 SGHRS, CDR2 YFSETQ.

The J gene is TRBJ2-7, the V gene TRBV28, with a tentative D call TRBD2 (6 bases). The CDR3 has 14 residues. CDR1 is MDHEN, CDR2 SYDVKM, per germline. Trimming pared 6 bases from V and 0 bases from J, leaving 12 bases between. CDR3 loop: CASRGTFLSYEQYV. Here the CDR3 DNA reads TGTGCCAGCAGAGGGACTTTCCTCTCCTACGAGCAGTACGTC.

As to this clone: The sample carries other DNA sequences with the same CDR3. The genes are TRBV29-1 and TRBJ2-2, with D possibly matching TRBD1 (5 bases). Germline V gene lookup returns CDR1 SQVTM and CDR2 ANQGSEA. The CDR3 consists of 13 residues. Deletions cut 6 bases from V and 0 bases from J, with 8 bases between. CDR3 amino acids: CSVLTANTGELFF. Here the CDR3 DNA reads TGCAGCGTACTGACAGCGAACACCGGGGAGCTGTTTTTT.

This clone was detected only once. This chain connects TRBV30 to TRBJ2-1, with D maybe TRBD2 (5 bases). Germline loops: CDR1 GTSNPN, CDR2 SVGIG (reference sequence). V lost 7 bases and J lost 9, with 16 bases in between. The CDR3 covers 12 residues. This chain's CDR3 is CAFLDPGFEQFF. The CDR3 DNA reads TGTGCCTTCTTAGACCCGGGATTTGAGCAGTTCTTC.

V usage is TRBV11-3 and J usage is TRBJ2-7, with D perhaps matching TRBD2 (5 bases). Between the trimmed V and J ends, which lost 1 base and 1 base, there was a span of 8 bases. The CDR3 loop spans 14 amino acids. Germline V gene sequence: CDR1 SGHNT, CDR2 YENEEA. CDR3 region: CASSLARGSYEQYF. CDR3 sequence (DNA): TGTGCCAGCAGCTTAGCTCGGGGTTCCTACGAGCAGTACTTC.

The V call is TRBV7-9, the J call TRBJ2-3; 9 nucleotides line up with TRBD2. The CDR3 covers 16 residues. Germline CDR1 reads SEHNR; CDR2 reads FQNEAQ (reference sequence). The trim removed 8 bases at V and 2 bases at J, leaving 11 bases unmatched. CDR3: CASSEGSGGDTDTQYF. The CDR3 nucleotides read TGTGCCAGCTCCGAGGGTAGCGGGGGAGACACAGATACGCAGTATTTT.

V usage is TRBV28 and J usage is TRBJ1-4; 8 nucleotides line up with TRBD1. This CDR3 is 16 amino acids long. Germline V gene lookup returns CDR1 MDHEN and CDR2 SYDVKM. With V trimmed by 1 base and J by 2 bases, 3 bases remained unmatched. The CDR3 is CASSLYSGGTNEKLFF. The CDR3 coding sequence is TGTGCCAGCAGTTTATATTCAGGGGGCACTAATGAAAAACTGTTTTTT. The whole variable domain, filled in from reference TRBV28 and TRBJ1-4, reads DVKVTQSSRYLVKRTGEKVFLECVQDMDHENMFWYRQDPGLGLRLIYFSYDVKMKEKGDIPEGYSVSREKKERFSLILESASTNQTSMYLCASSLYSGGTNEKLFFGSGTQLSVL.

This chain joins TRBV2 and TRBJ1-4; a possible D gene is TRBD1 (6 bases). Germline CDR1 SNHLY, CDR2 FYNNEI. V lost 7 bases and J 3 bases, leaving 24 bases between the germline ends. The CDR3 contains 18 residues. This CDR3 is CASIRLSRTDAANEKLFF. The CDR3 region has the DNA TGTGCCAGCATCCGGTTATCGAGGACAGACGCGGCTAATGAAAAACTGTTTTTT.

The genes are TRBV7-2 and TRBJ1-4, with 7 nucleotides matching TRBD1. J was trimmed by 0 bases and V by 6 bases; bases with no gene match: 10. CDR1 is SGHTA, CDR2 FQGNSA, per germline. This CDR3 contains 17 residues. CDR3 region: CASRGRGTETTNEKLFF. The CDR3 nucleotides are TGTGCCAGCAGGGGCAGGGGGACCGAGACAACTAATGAAAAACTGTTTTTT.

This clone was seen a few times. The chain uses TRBV21-1 and TRBJ2-7; the D call in the table, TRBD1, was not verified against the DNA. TRBV21-1 is a known pseudogene. The CDR3 is 14 residues long. The CDR3 is CATHLQGALYEQYV. The CDR3, as DNA: TGTGCCACCCACCTACAGGGAGCTCTCTACGAGCAGTACGTC.

This chain joins TRBV7-2 and TRBJ1-1; no definite D call. V lost 5 bases, J lost 0 bases, and 13 bases lay in between. In germline, CDR1 is SGHTA, CDR2 FQGNSA. The CDR3 totals 15 residues. CDR3 protein: CASSQSPGMNTEAFF. DNA of the CDR3: TGTGCCAGCAGCCAGTCCCCAGGAATGAACACTGAAGCTTTCTTT.

The chain recombines TRBV10-1 with TRBJ2-2; D might be TRBD1 (5 bases). The CDR3 contains 17 residues. The germline V gene encodes CDR1 WNHNN and CDR2 SYGVQD (reference sequence). V was shortened by 4 bases and J by 0 bases, with 15 bases between the two germline ends. CDR3 residues: CASSGLKGRANTGELFF. The CDR3 DNA reads TGCGCCAGCAGTGGGCTTAAGGGGCGAGCGAACACCGGGGAGCTGTTTTTT.

The chain has TRBV18 and TRBJ2-5; 10 nucleotides line up with TRBD2. Germline CDR1 and CDR2: KGHSH and LQKENI. V gave up 1 base and J gave up 7 bases; unmatched junction bases: 12. The CDR3 totals 17 residues. Here the CDR3 reads CASSPQSGGGQVLTQYF. As DNA, the CDR3 is TGTGCCAGCTCACCACAGAGCGGGGGGGGTCAGGTGTTGACCCAGTACTTC.

V is TRBV7-9 and J is TRBJ2-3; 9 nucleotides match TRBD2. This CDR3 is built from 16 residues. Germline-derived CDR1 and CDR2 are SEHNR and FQNEAQ (reference sequence). V dropped 2 bases and J dropped 2; count of bases not matched to a gene: 5. The CDR3 sequence: CASSLIAGALTDTQYF. The CDR3 DNA reads TGTGCCAGCAGCTTAATAGCGGGGGCCCTCACAGATACGCAGTATTTT.

The V gene is TRBV27, the J gene TRBJ2-1; weak D call: TRBD1 (6 bases). CDR1 MNHEY and CDR2 SMNVEV come from the germline V gene (reference sequence). This CDR3 is 15 amino acids long. V shed 3 bases and J shed 3 bases, with 12 bases lying between them. CDR3 nucleotide sequence: TGTGCCAGCAGTTTGAGGGGGTCCTACTACAATGAGCAGTTCTTC. This sequence encodes CASSLRGSYYNEQFF.

The chain employs TRBV2 and TRBJ1-1; maybe TRBD1 (5 bases). The germline V gene has CDR1 SNHLY and CDR2 FYNNEI. Trimming removed 6 bases from V and 1 base from J, with 9 bases in between. This CDR3 comprises 13 residues. The CDR3 sequence is CASRLQGNTEAFF. The CDR3 DNA follows: TGTGCCAGCAGATTGCAGGGGAACACTGAAGCTTTCTTT. The whole variable domain, filled in from reference TRBV2 and TRBJ1-1, reads EPEVTQTPSHQVTQMGQEVILRCVPISNHLYFYWYRQILGQKVEFLVSFYNNEISEKSEIFDDQFSVERPDGSNFTLKIRSTKLEDSAMYFCASRLQGNTEAFFGQGTRLTVV.

The J gene is TRBJ1-2, the V gene TRBV5-1; possible D gene TRBD1, 6 bases. Per germline, CDR1 SGHRS and CDR2 YFSETQ. This CDR3 contains 13 residues. The V end lost 3 bases, the J end lost 4 bases, and 10 bases lay between the germline ends. The CDR3 loop reads CASSYDRTYGYTF. The CDR3, as DNA: TGCGCCAGCAGCTATGACAGGACCTATGGCTACACCTTC.

The chain has TRBV6-6 and TRBJ1-2; D gene unclear. V dropped 8 bases and J dropped 4 bases, with 14 bases sitting between them. Germline V gene lookup returns CDR1 MNHNY and CDR2 SVGAGI (reference sequence). The CDR3 loop spans 13 amino acids. DNA of the CDR3: TGTGCCAGCTCCCACGGGGATCTCTATGGCTACACCTTC. It translates to CASSHGDLYGYTF.

This chain uses TRBV7-8 with TRBJ1-2; D gene unclear. The CDR3 consists of 14 residues. Trimming pared 1 base from V and 3 bases from J, leaving 9 bases between. Per germline, CDR1 SGHVS and CDR2 FQNEAQ. The DNA of the CDR3 is TGTGCCAGCAGCTTAGAGTACTCCCACTATGGCTACACCTTC. This sequence encodes CASSLEYSHYGYTF.

The rearrangement links TRBV29-1 to TRBJ2-5, with a tentative D call TRBD1 (6 bases). CDR1 SQVTM and CDR2 ANQGSEA come from the germline V gene. The V gene lost 5 bases and the J gene lost 5 bases, with 15 bases spanning the gap. This CDR3 comprises 13 residues. CDR3 region: CSVSATGEETQYF. CDR3 DNA: TGCAGCGTTTCTGCGACAGGCGAGGAGACCCAGTACTTC.

In DNA form, the CDR3 reads TGTGCCAGCAGCCCTACCGGGACAGGGGGAGGGACCCAGTACTTC. This sequence encodes CASSPTGTGGGTQYF. This chain links TRBV6-5 with TRBJ2-5, with 11 bases lining up with TRBD1. Germline-derived CDR1 and CDR2 are MNHEY and SVGAGI. This CDR3 comprises 15 residues. V trimming: 6 bases; J trimming: 7 bases; junction bases outside the gene matches: 10.

The V and J genes are TRBV7-2 and TRBJ2-1; 8 bases match TRBD2. Germline V CDR1 and CDR2: SGHTA, FQGNSA. This CDR3 comprises 16 residues. V lost 4 bases and J lost 2; bases outside the gene matches: 7. CDR3 in DNA: TGTGCCAGCAGCTCCCCCATTAGCGGGGCCTACAATGAGCAGTTCTTC. It yields the protein CASSSPISGAYNEQFF.

The chain carries TRBV19 and TRBJ1-1; 8 positions agree with TRBD1. The CDR3 runs to 11 residues. Germline assignment: CDR1 LNHDA and CDR2 SQIVND (reference sequence). J was trimmed by 7 bases and V by 8 bases; bases with no gene match: 3. The CDR3 region is CASQGAGEAFF. DNA for the CDR3: TGTGCCAGTCAGGGGGCTGGTGAAGCTTTCTTT.

This clone was detected only once. V usage is TRBV28 and J usage is TRBJ1-6; D is ambiguous. Germline values: CDR1 MDHEN, CDR2 SYDVKM. Trimming removed 3 bases at V and 8 bases at J, with 14 bases between. The length of the CDR3 is 15 residues. CDR3 loop: CASSFIPPNYSPLHF. The CDR3 DNA reads as TGTGCCAGCAGTTTTATACCACCTAACTATTCACCCCTCCACTTT.

Points on this clone: Other nucleotide sequences from this sample produce the same CDR3. This chain uses TRBV27 with TRBJ2-7; the match to TRBD1 covers 11 bases. Germline CDR1 and CDR2: MNHEY and SMNVEV (reference sequence). V shed 2 bases, J shed 3 bases, and the junction held 3 bases outside the gene matches. The CDR3 runs 15 residues. The DNA for the CDR3 is TGTGCCAGCAGTTTAACCGGGACAGGGGGCTACGAGCAGTACTTC. It translates to CASSLTGTGGYEQYF.

The chain combines TRBV5-4 with TRBJ2-2, with TRBD1 matching over 11 bases. This CDR3 comprises 15 residues. Germline CDR1 reads SGHNT; CDR2 reads YYREEE (reference sequence). Trimming took 4 bases from V and 7 from J; bases not matched to a gene: 6. The DNA for the CDR3 is TGTGCCAGCAGCCCCGGACAGGGGGCAGGCGGGGAGCTGTTTTTT. Translated, it gives CASSPGQGAGGELFF.

The chain recombines TRBV18 with TRBJ1-2, with TRBD1 matching 7 bases. CDR3 size: 15 residues. Germline CDR1 is KGHSH and CDR2 is LQKENI. Trimming removed 4 bases from V and 0 bases from J; junction bases left unmatched: 5. CDR3 DNA: TGTGCCAGCTCACGAACAGGGGCGTCTAACTATGGCTACACCTTC. Its protein is CASSRTGASNYGYTF.

The chain links TRBV6-1 to TRBJ1-5, with 8 bases matching TRBD1. V trimming: 4 bases; J trimming: 2 bases; junction bases outside the gene matches: 13. The CDR3 covers 18 residues. Germline assignment: CDR1 MNHNS and CDR2 SASEGT. CDR3 DNA: TGTGCCAGCAGTGTCCTCCGGGACAGGAGTTTCGGCAATCAGCCCCAGCATTTT. It codes for CASSVLRDRSFGNQPQHF.

V usage is TRBV29-1 and J usage is TRBJ1-5, with TRBD1 as a possible D gene (5 bases). Germline assignment: CDR1 SQVTM and CDR2 ANQGSEA. The CDR3 loop spans 13 amino acids. V lost 4 bases, J lost 8 bases, and 15 bases lay in between. CDR3 residues: CSVVLSLGEPQHF. The DNA for the CDR3 is TGCAGCGTTGTACTATCCCTAGGGGAGCCCCAGCATTTT.

The genes are TRBV7-2 and TRBJ1-2; TRBD1 matches at 7 bases. With V trimmed by 5 bases and J by 6 bases, 15 bases remained unmatched. The V gene's germline CDR1 is SGHTA and CDR2 FQGNSA. The CDR3 covers 16 residues. The CDR3 bases are TGTGCCAGCAGCAGCTACGATAACAGGGGCGGCCATGGCTACACCTTC. Its translation: CASSSYDNRGGHGYTF.

The chain employs TRBV9 and TRBJ2-7, with TRBD1 as a possible D gene (6 bases). The CDR3 covers 12 residues. The germline CDR1 and CDR2 sequences are SGDLS and YYNGEE. V lost 3 bases, J lost 4 bases, and 8 bases lay in between. The CDR3 DNA follows: TGTGCCAGCAGCGCCAGGGGTTACGAGCAGTACTTC. Protein: CASSARGYEQYF. Full variable domain (rest looked up from reference TRBV9 and TRBJ2-7): DSGVTQTPKHLITATGQRVTLRCSPRSGDLSVYWYQQSLDQGLQFLIQYYNGEERAKGNILERFSAQQFPDLHSELNLSSLELGDSALYFCASSARGYEQYFGPGTRLTVT.

The chain couples TRBV7-3 to TRBJ2-2; D gene uncertain. V dropped 5 bases and J dropped 2 bases, with 15 bases sitting between them. Germline V gene lookup returns CDR1 SGHTA and CDR2 FQGTGA. The CDR3 is made up of 16 amino acids. The CDR3 reads CASSLLGFANTGELFF. The CDR3, as DNA: TGTGCCAGCAGCCTCCTCGGGTTCGCAAACACCGGGGAGCTGTTTTTT.